Each of the 14 T cell receptor beta chains below was sequenced from the same sample in a study of T cell changes during pregnancy in multiple sclerosis. The assay was immunoSEQ multiplex PCR, and TCRdb's table has in-frame clones only and misses some. The sample lists 90,000 to 100,000 clones; about 93% were seen once. The source material was peripheral blood, sampled in the first trimester of pregnancy. These receptor sequences come from a female donor with multiple sclerosis, enrolled in a pregnancy study.

The table lists this clone with a count of one. The chain employs TRBV12-5 and TRBJ2-2; 10 bases agree with TRBD2. CDR1 is LGHNT, CDR2 FRNRAP, per germline. Unmatched junction bases numbered 4, after V lost 0 bases and J lost 3 bases. The CDR3 is made up of 17 amino acids. The CDR3 sequence: CASGLVELAGDTGELFF. The CDR3 region has the DNA TGTGCTAGTGGTTTGGTAGAGCTAGCGGGGGACACCGGGGAGCTGTTTTTT. Based on the CDR3 plus reference TRBV12-5 and TRBJ2-2, the full variable domain is DARVTQTPRHKVTEMGQEVTMRCQPILGHNTVFWYRQTMMQGLELLAYFRNRAPLDDSGMPKDRFSAEMPDATLATLKIQPSEPRDSAVYFCASGLVELAGDTGELFFGEGSRLTVL.

This chain joins TRBV19 and TRBJ1-4, with 10 positions matching TRBD1. The CDR3 runs to 14 residues. Germline CDR1 LNHDA, CDR2 SQIVND (reference sequence). Unmatched junction bases numbered 0, after V lost 5 bases and J lost 3 bases. The CDR3 protein is CASSGTGANEKLFF. The CDR3 DNA reads TGTGCCAGTAGTGGGACAGGGGCTAATGAAAAACTGTTTTTT.

The V gene is TRBV5-1, the J gene TRBJ2-5; D is perhaps TRBD1 (6 bases). The ends were cut back, 5 bases at V and 4 bases at J, with 9 bases in the middle. The germline V gene encodes CDR1 SGHRS and CDR2 YFSETQ. The CDR3 has 12 residues. The CDR3 reads CASSRGGETQYF. As DNA, the CDR3 is TGCGCCAGCAGTAGAGGGGGAGAGACCCAGTACTTC.

In this sample, this clone turned up once. The chain recombines TRBV4-1 with TRBJ1-3; D is uncertain. Germline values: CDR1 MGHRA, CDR2 YSYEKL. This CDR3 has 17 residues. The ends were cut back, 0 bases at V and 0 bases at J, with 12 bases in the middle. The CDR3 DNA sequence: TGCGCCAGCAGCCAAGATAGTTGGGCCATCTCTGGAAACACCATATATTTT. Residues: CASSQDSWAISGNTIYF.

This clone showed up just a few times. J is TRBJ1-1 and V is TRBV30; 7 bases agree with TRBD1. CDR1 and CDR2 (germline): GTSNPN, SVGIG (reference sequence). The CDR3 is made up of 12 amino acids. Trimming removed 6 bases from V and 6 bases from J; junction bases left unmatched: 7. The CDR3 DNA sequence: TGTGCCTGCGACGGACAGGCCGCTGAAGCTTTCTTT. Translating it yields CACDGQAAEAFF. The variable domain in full, completed from reference TRBV30 and TRBJ1-1, reads SQTIHQWPATLVQPVGSPLSLECTVEGTSNPNLYWYRQAAGRGLQLLFYSVGIGQISSEVPQNLSASRPQDRQFILSSKKLLLSDSGFYLCACDGQAAEAFFGQGTRLTVV.

This sequence joins TRBV5-1 and TRBJ2-3; D not resolved. Germline CDR1 SGHRS, CDR2 YFSETQ. With 0 bases removed from V and 3 bases from J, the gap between germline ends came to 11 bases. This CDR3 comprises 15 residues. The CDR3 DNA sequence: TGCGCCAGCAGCTTGGTGGCTACCGGGACAGATACGCAGTATTTT. Protein product: CASSLVATGTDTQYF.

The chain combines TRBV7-3 with TRBJ1-1, with D uncertain. Trimming took 6 bases from V and 1 from J, leaving 9 bases between them. The CDR3 length is 13 residues. Germline lookup yields CDR1 SGHTA and CDR2 FQGTGA. CDR3 loop: CASSSSENTEAFF. CDR3 coding DNA: TGTGCCAGCAGTTCTAGTGAGAACACTGAAGCTTTCTTT.

The V gene is TRBV9, the J gene TRBJ1-1; D is uncertain. Germline V lookup: CDR1 SGDLS, CDR2 YYNGEE. V was clipped by 3 bases and J by 6 bases, with 15 bases between them. CDR3 length: 14 amino acids. The CDR3 DNA sequence: TGTGCCAGCAGCGCAGATCTCGGGGTCGCTGAAGCTTTCTTT. Translated: CASSADLGVAEAFF.

The chain recombines TRBV5-1 with TRBJ1-3; the D is unclear. With 6 bases removed from V and 0 bases from J, the gap between germline ends came to 16 bases. This CDR3 region has 16 residues. Germline V gives CDR1 SGHRS, CDR2 YFSETQ. CDR3 DNA sequence: TGCGCCAGCACCGAGCGAGGTGCGTACTCTGGAAACACCATATATTTT. This codes for CASTERGAYSGNTIYF.

The rearrangement links TRBV6-6 to TRBJ2-7; D might be TRBD2 (6 bases). V gave up 4 bases and J gave up 1 base, with 11 bases separating them. The CDR3 runs 14 residues. In germline, CDR1 is MNHNY, CDR2 SVGAGI (reference sequence). CDR3 bases: TGTGCCAGCAGTTTAACCCGGGGGTCCTACGAGCAGTACTTC. It encodes CASSLTRGSYEQYF.

This chain links TRBV5-6 with TRBJ2-3; D not certain. Germline V gene sequence: CDR1 SGHDT, CDR2 YYEEEE. Trimming removed 4 bases from V and 0 bases from J, with 6 bases in between. The CDR3 has 13 residues. CDR3 nucleotides: TGTGCCAGCAGCCCAACTAGCACAGATACGCAGTATTTT. It specifies CASSPTSTDTQYF.

The rearrangement uses TRBV7-3 and TRBJ2-3, with D perhaps TRBD2 (6 bases). CDR1 is SGHTA, CDR2 FQGTGA, per germline. Trimming took 1 base from V and 10 from J, leaving 12 bases between them. The CDR3 runs to 13 residues. CDR3 loop: CASSLMGPGAQYF. The CDR3 DNA reads TGTGCCAGCAGCTTAATGGGCCCGGGGGCGCAGTATTTT.

V usage is TRBV5-4 and J usage is TRBJ2-7; 12 positions agree with TRBD1. The V segment lost 5 bases and the J segment 7 bases; nucleotides outside the gene matches: 10. The CDR3 contains 15 residues. CDR1 is SGHNT and CDR2 is YYREEE in the germline V gene (reference sequence). Written as DNA, the CDR3 is TGTGCCAGCAGATCGGGACAGGGGGCCGCACTAGAGCAGTACTTC. Translation: CASRSGQGAALEQYF. The complete variable domain, with remaining parts taken from reference TRBV5-4 and TRBJ2-7, reads ETGVTQSPTHLIKTRGQQVTLRCSSQSGHNTVSWYQQALGQGPQFIFQYYREEENGRGNFPPRFSGLQFPNYSSELNVNALELDDSALYLCASRSGQGAALEQYFGPGTRLTVT.

The rearrangement links TRBV13 to TRBJ1-1; D gene unclear. Deletions cut 5 bases from V and 14 bases from J, with 15 bases between. Germline assignment: CDR1 PRHDT and CDR2 FYEKMQ (reference sequence). The length of the CDR3 is 11 residues. CDR3 region: CASSPGNKPFF. The CDR3 nucleotides are TGTGCCAGCAGCCCCGGGAACAAGCCCTTCTTT.